The T cell receptor (beta chain) described here comes from a study of Ad26.COV2.S vaccination and SARS-CoV-2 variants. Study-level information: The Ad26.COV2.S arm of the COV1001 trial was where the donor was placed. Once, or twice with 56 days between doses, Ad26.COV2.S was given intramuscularly.

The treatment: roughly 18 received Ad26.COV2.S at low or high dose, single or two shots; 5 received placebo; per-sample allocation not given. The study sampled participants on day 63 after the first vaccine or placebo injection. Vaccination used an Ad26 vector expressing Wuhan-strain SARS-CoV-2 spike. About this clone itself: Its antigen remains unknown.

Study-wide findings and caveats: The placebo group had lower spike-specific TCR breadth than the vaccine recipients did.

From germline, CDR1 is SGHTA and CDR2 FQGNSA. Trimming took off 0 bases at V and 5 bases at J, with 7 bases between the two ends. The length of the CDR3 is 13 residues. The assay was immunoSEQ multiplex PCR, and TCRdb's table has in-frame clones only and misses some. Among roughly 400,000 clones listed, around 90% were seen once. The receptor was derived from a person aged 18 to 59 who received the Ad26.COV2.S COVID-19 vaccine or a placebo. The sample in question was peripheral blood, obtained in a trial of Ad26.COV2.S vaccine versus placebo. This chain joins TRBV7-2 and TRBJ2-5; tentative D call: TRBD1 (5 bases). This CDR3 is CASSLARDETQYF. The CDR3 nucleotides read TGTGCCAGCAGCTTAGCCAGGGATGAGACCCAGTACTTC. The variable domain in full, with the rest retrieved from reference TRBV7-2 and TRBJ2-5, is GAGVSQSPSNKVTEKGKDVELRCDPISGHTALYWYRQSLGQGLEFLIYFQGNSAPDKSGLPSDRFSAERTGGSVSTLTIQRTQQEDSAVYLCASSLARDETQYFGPGTRLLVL.